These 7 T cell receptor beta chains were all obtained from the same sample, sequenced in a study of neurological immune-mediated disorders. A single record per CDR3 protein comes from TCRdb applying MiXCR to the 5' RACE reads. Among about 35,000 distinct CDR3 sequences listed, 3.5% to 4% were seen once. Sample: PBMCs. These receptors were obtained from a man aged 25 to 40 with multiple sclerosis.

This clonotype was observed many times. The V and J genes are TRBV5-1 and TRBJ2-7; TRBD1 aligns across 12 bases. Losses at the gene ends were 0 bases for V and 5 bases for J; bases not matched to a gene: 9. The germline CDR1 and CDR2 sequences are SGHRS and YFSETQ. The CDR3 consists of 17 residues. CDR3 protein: CASSLGASGTGGHEQYF. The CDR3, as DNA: TGCGCCAGCAGCTTGGGGGCCTCCGGGACAGGGGGCCACGAGCAGTACTTC.

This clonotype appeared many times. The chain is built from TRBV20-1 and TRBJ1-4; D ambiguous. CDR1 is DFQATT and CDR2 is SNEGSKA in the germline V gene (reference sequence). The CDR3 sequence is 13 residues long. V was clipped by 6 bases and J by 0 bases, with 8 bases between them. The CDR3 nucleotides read TGCAGTGCCATCGGAGCAACTAATGAAAAACTGTTTTTT. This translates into CSAIGATNEKLFF.

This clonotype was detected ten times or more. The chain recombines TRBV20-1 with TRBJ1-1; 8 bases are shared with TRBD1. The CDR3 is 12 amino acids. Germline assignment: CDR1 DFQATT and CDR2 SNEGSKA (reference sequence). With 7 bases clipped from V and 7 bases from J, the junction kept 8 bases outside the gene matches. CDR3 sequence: CSGGGQGIEAFF. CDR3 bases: TGCAGTGGCGGAGGACAGGGAATTGAAGCTTTCTTT.

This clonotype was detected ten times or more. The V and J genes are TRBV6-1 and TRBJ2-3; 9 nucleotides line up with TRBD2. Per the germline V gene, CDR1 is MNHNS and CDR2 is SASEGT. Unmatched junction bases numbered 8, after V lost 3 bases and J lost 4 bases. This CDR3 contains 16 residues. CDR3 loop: CASSERGGVSADTQYF. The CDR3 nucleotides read TGTGCCAGCAGTGAGCGGGGGGGCGTTTCGGCAGATACGCAGTATTTT.

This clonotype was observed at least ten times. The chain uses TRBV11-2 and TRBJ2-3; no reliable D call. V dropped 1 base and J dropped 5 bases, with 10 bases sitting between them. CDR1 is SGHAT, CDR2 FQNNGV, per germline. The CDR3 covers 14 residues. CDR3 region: CASSLVDTIDTQYF. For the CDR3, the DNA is TGTGCCAGCAGCTTAGTTGACACAATAGATACGCAGTATTTT.

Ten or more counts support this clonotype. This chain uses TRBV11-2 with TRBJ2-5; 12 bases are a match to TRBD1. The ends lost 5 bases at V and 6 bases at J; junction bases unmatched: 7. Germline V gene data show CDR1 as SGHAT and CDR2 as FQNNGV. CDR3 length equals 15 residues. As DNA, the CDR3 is TGTGCCAGCAGCCCGGGGACAGGGGGCGTGCAGACCCAGTACTTC. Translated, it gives CASSPGTGGVQTQYF.

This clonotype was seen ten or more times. For the CDR3, the DNA is TGCAGTGCTAGAGACCGTTGGCAGTTCTTC. Its protein is CSARDRWQFF. The chain is built from TRBV20-1 and TRBJ2-1; D is unresolved. V was clipped by 0 bases and J by 12 bases, with 6 bases between them. CDR1 DFQATT and CDR2 SNEGSKA come from the germline V gene (reference sequence). The CDR3 contains 10 residues.